Shown below are 18 T cell receptor beta chains from a single sample sequenced in a study of regulatory T cells in long-lasting Graves disease. Time point reported: newly diagnosed GD, antithyroid drugs for less than 3 months. Following extraction of RNA from PBMCs, that RNA was used to make the TCR library. The authors built TCR beta libraries using iRepertoire HTBI primers and Arm-PCR of CDR3 regions. TCRdb re-derived calls from the multiplex PCR reads in MiXCR, one entry per CDR3 protein. The sample has about 620,000 distinct CDR3 sequences, roughly 15% seen once. This sample was also put to use in a study of T cells in Graves' hyperthyroidism and ophthalmopathy.

This sample comprised peripheral blood mononuclear cells (PBMCs), obtained at new diagnosis, from a patient treated with antithyroid drugs. The receptors come from a woman between 25 and 40 years old with Graves disease.

As concerns this clonotype: Germline and junction disagree at one end, which may indicate a read error. V and J are TRBV6-5 and TRBJ2-5; 7 bases agree with TRBD1. Germline CDR1 reads MNHEY; CDR2 reads SVGAGI. The CDR3 spans 14 residues. The CDR3: CASGYGTAQEAQYF. In DNA, the CDR3 is TGTGCCAGCGGTTACGGGACAGCACAAGAGGCCCAGTACTTC.

This clonotype was seen at least ten times. The chain has TRBV28 and TRBJ1-1; D not resolved. V was cut by 7 bases and J by 0 bases, with 9 bases left in between. The germline CDR1 and CDR2 sequences are MDHEN and SYDVKM. The length of the CDR3 is 13 residues. DNA of the CDR3: TGTGCCAGCATCCCACTTCTGAACACTGAAGCTTTCTTT. It yields the protein CASIPLLNTEAFF. The complete variable domain, with remaining parts taken from reference TRBV28 and TRBJ1-1, reads DVKVTQSSRYLVKRTGEKVFLECVQDMDHENMFWYRQDPGLGLRLIYFSYDVKMKEKGDIPEGYSVSREKKERFSLILESASTNQTSMYLCASIPLLNTEAFFGQGTRLTVV.

The sample holds many counts of this clonotype. The rearrangement joins TRBV29-1 to TRBJ2-7; tentative D call: TRBD1 (6 bases). From germline, CDR1 is SQVTM and CDR2 ANQGSEA. Trimming stripped 7 bases from V and 3 bases from J, with 13 bases between. The CDR3 totals 12 residues. This CDR3 reads CSGSIQGYEQYF. The CDR3 DNA reads as TGCAGCGGGAGCATACAGGGCTACGAGCAGTACTTC.

This clonotype has only a few counts. This chain uses TRBV28 with TRBJ2-7; TRBD2 aligns across 7 bases. The V gene end was trimmed by 5 bases and the J gene end by 3 bases; junction bases not matched to a gene: 10. Germline lookup yields CDR1 MDHEN and CDR2 SYDVKM. The CDR3 spans 15 residues. CDR3: CASSPRTRVGYEQYF. The DNA for the CDR3 is TGTGCCAGCAGTCCAAGGACTAGGGTAGGCTACGAGCAGTACTTC.

This clonotype came up a few times. The chain joins TRBV3-1 to TRBJ1-3; a weak D match, TRBD1 (6 bases). CDR1 LGHDT and CDR2 YNNKEL come from the germline V gene (reference sequence). The CDR3 is 15 residues long. V was cut by 3 bases and J by 0 bases, with 9 bases left in between. CDR3 in amino acids: CASSHLQGSGNTIYF. CDR3 sequence (DNA): TGTGCCAGCAGCCATCTACAGGGCTCTGGAAACACCATATATTTT.

This chain joins TRBV6-4 and TRBJ1-5; no clear D. The CDR3 has 14 amino acids. Trimming left V 9 bases short and J 2 bases short, with 14 bases between. CDR1 and CDR2 (germline): MRHNA, SNTAGT. The CDR3 protein is CASTGRARNQPQHF. In nucleotides, the CDR3 is TGTGCCAGTACTGGGAGGGCCCGCAATCAGCCCCAGCATTTT.

The chain couples TRBV4-2 to TRBJ2-5; 10 nucleotides match TRBD2. In germline, CDR1 is LGHNA, CDR2 YNFKEQ. The CDR3 extends over 17 amino acids. Unmatched junction bases numbered 12, after V lost 4 bases and J lost 4 bases. The CDR3 region has the DNA TGTGCCAGCAGCCCACGGAGCGGGAGGGCCGTCTTAGAGACCCAGTACTTC. Its protein is CASSPRSGRAVLETQYF.

This clonotype was observed many times. The chain recombines TRBV27 with TRBJ2-7; no definite D call. Trimming stripped 6 bases from V and 2 bases from J, with 8 bases between. Germline CDR1 is MNHEY and CDR2 is SMNVEV (reference sequence). CDR3 length equals 12 residues. CDR3 sequence reads: CASSPTPYEQYF. The CDR3 DNA follows: TGTGCCAGCAGCCCAACCCCCTACGAGCAGTACTTC.

This clonotype was seen at least ten times. The rearrangement joins TRBV28 to TRBJ1-4; D unclear. The germline CDR1 and CDR2 sequences are MDHEN and SYDVKM. The CDR3 is made up of 13 amino acids. V was pared by 6 bases and J by 4 bases, with 9 bases between. The CDR3 sequence: CASSEEFNEKLFF. CDR3 nucleotide sequence: TGTGCCAGCAGCGAGGAGTTTAATGAAAAACTGTTTTTT.

The chain carries TRBV5-8 and TRBJ2-3; 12 positions agree with TRBD1. Unmatched junction bases numbered 8, after V lost 1 base and J lost 8 bases. From germline, CDR1 is SGHTS and CDR2 YDEGEE. The CDR3 has 16 amino acids. CDR3 loop: CASSLNPGQGAGTQYF. As DNA, the CDR3 is TGTGCCAGCAGCTTGAACCCGGGACAGGGGGCTGGTACGCAGTATTTT.

This clonotype has only a few counts. The chain couples TRBV9 to TRBJ2-5, with TRBD1 matching 9 bases. The CDR3 is 17 residues long. With 3 bases clipped from V and 5 bases from J, the junction kept 14 bases outside the gene matches. Germline loops: CDR1 SGDLS, CDR2 YYNGEE. CDR3 in amino acids: CASSADTGTGSWETQYF. In DNA form, the CDR3 reads TGTGCCAGCAGCGCGGACACCGGGACAGGGTCTTGGGAGACCCAGTACTTC.

The chain employs TRBV29-1 and TRBJ2-1, with D possibly matching TRBD1 (6 bases). Trimming left V 4 bases short and J 5 bases short, with 9 bases between. CDR3 length: 12 amino acids. The germline gives CDR1 SQVTM, CDR2 ANQGSEA. The CDR3 spells CSVGRQDNEQFF. CDR3 in DNA: TGCAGCGTTGGGCGACAGGACAATGAGCAGTTCTTC.

This clonotype was counted between two and nine times. The J gene is TRBJ2-3, the V gene TRBV7-9; 8 bases are shared with TRBD2. This CDR3 comprises 14 residues. The germline V gene has CDR1 SEHNR and CDR2 FQNEAQ (reference sequence). V lost 5 bases to trimming and J lost 6 bases; unmatched junction nucleotides: 7. CDR3 loop: CASSRPGGSDTQYF. As DNA, the CDR3 is TGTGCCAGCAGCAGGCCGGGAGGGAGCGATACGCAGTATTTT. Full variable domain (missing parts from reference TRBV7-9 and TRBJ2-3): DTGVSQNPRHKITKRGQNVTFRCDPISEHNRLYWYRQTLGQGPEFLTYFQNEAQLEKSRLLSDRFSAERPKGSFSTLEIQRTEQGDSAMYLCASSRPGGSDTQYFGPGTRLTVL.

The sample holds a few counts of this clonotype. The chain links TRBV3-1 to TRBJ2-1, with D possibly TRBD2 on 5 matching bases. The CDR3 has 15 amino acids. The germline gives CDR1 LGHDT, CDR2 YNNKEL (reference sequence). The ends were cut back, 1 base at V and 1 base at J, with 8 bases in the middle. CDR3 DNA: TGTGCCAGCAGCCAAGGCAGGACTTCCTACAATGAGCAGTTCTTC. Translated, it gives CASSQGRTSYNEQFF.

This clonotype was recorded at least ten times. The rearrangement uses TRBV28 and TRBJ2-7, with a weak D call TRBD2 (5 bases). The CDR3 spans 13 residues. V was clipped by 5 bases and J by 3 bases, with 11 bases between them. The germline CDR1 and CDR2 sequences are MDHEN and SYDVKM. The DNA of the CDR3 is TGTGCCAGCAGTCGGGGTGCGATCTACGAGCAGTACTTC. It encodes CASSRGAIYEQYF.

The chain carries TRBV12-3 or TRBV12-4 and TRBJ1-5; tentatively, D is TRBD1 (6 bases). Trimming took off 2 bases at V and 4 bases at J, with 12 bases between the two ends. This CDR3 has 15 residues. The DNA for the CDR3 is TGTGCCAGCAGTTTACGGGGGGCTCGGAATCAGCCCCAGCATTTT. Translated: CASSLRGARNQPQHF.

This clonotype was counted many times. The rearrangement uses TRBV6-5 and TRBJ2-7; D assignment may be TRBD1 or TRBD2 (5 bases each). Trimming shortened V by 2 bases and J by 5 bases, and 13 bases separated the two germline ends. The CDR3 extends over 14 amino acids. CDR1 is MNHEY and CDR2 is SVGAGI in the germline V gene. The CDR3 region is CASSYRDPPHEQYF. CDR3 bases: TGTGCCAGCAGTTACCGGGACCCCCCCCACGAGCAGTACTTC.

This clonotype was seen ten or more times. The chain recombines TRBV6-1 with TRBJ2-2; D might be TRBD2 (6 bases). V was clipped by 6 bases and J by 5 bases, with 22 bases between them. The CDR3 has 17 amino acids. Germline V lookup: CDR1 MNHNS, CDR2 SASEGT. The CDR3 sequence: CASRRDSYRTLTGELFF. CDR3 in DNA: TGTGCCAGCAGGAGGGACTCCTACCGAACTTTGACCGGGGAGCTGTTTTTT.